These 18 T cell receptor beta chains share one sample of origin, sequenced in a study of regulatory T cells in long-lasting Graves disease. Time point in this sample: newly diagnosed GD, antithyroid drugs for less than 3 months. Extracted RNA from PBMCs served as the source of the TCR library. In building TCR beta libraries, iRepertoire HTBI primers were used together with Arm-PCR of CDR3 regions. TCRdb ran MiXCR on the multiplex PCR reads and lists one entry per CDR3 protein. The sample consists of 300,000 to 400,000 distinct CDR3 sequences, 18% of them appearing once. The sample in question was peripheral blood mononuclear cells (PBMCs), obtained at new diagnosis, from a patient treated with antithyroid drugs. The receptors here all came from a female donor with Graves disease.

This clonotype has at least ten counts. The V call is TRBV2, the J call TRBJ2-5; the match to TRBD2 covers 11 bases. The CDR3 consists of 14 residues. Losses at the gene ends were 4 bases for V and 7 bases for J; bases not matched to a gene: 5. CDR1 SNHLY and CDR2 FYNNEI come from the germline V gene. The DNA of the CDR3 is TGTGCCAGCAGTGGGACTAGCGGGTCAGGGACCCAGTACTTC. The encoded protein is CASSGTSGSGTQYF.

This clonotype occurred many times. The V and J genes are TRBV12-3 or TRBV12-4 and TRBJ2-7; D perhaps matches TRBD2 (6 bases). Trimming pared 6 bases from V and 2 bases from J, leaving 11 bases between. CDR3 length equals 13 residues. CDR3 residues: CASRPAGAYEQYF. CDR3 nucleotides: TGTGCCAGCAGGCCAGCGGGCGCCTACGAGCAGTACTTC.

The CDR3 loop reads CASIPAGAENIQYF. The CDR3 DNA is TGTGCCAGTATCCCAGCGGGAGCTGAAAACATTCAGTACTTC. The V and J genes are TRBV19 and TRBJ2-4, with 8 bases lining up with TRBD2. J was trimmed by 5 bases and V by 7 bases; bases with no gene match: 7. This CDR3 region has 14 residues. Germline assignment: CDR1 LNHDA and CDR2 SQIVND (reference sequence).

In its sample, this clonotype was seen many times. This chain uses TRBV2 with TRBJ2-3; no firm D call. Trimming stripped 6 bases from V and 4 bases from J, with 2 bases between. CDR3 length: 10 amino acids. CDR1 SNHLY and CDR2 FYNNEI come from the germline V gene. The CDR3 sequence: CASSSDTQYF. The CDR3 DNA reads TGTGCCAGCAGCTCAGATACGCAGTATTTT.

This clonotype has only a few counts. Here the CDR3 DNA reads TGCAGTGCTAGAGGGTTACCCTACGAGCAGTACTTC. Its translation: CSARGLPYEQYF. The chain carries TRBV20-1 and TRBJ2-7; D is unclear. This CDR3 contains 12 residues. The germline V gene has CDR1 DFQATT and CDR2 SNEGSKA (reference sequence). V dropped 1 base and J dropped 2 bases, with 6 bases sitting between them.

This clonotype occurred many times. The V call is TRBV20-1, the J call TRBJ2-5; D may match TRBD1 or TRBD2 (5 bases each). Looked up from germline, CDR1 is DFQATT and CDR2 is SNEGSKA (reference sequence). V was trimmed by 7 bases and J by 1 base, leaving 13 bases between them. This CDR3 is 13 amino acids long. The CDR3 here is CSVGTRTQETQYF. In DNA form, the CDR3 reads TGCAGTGTCGGGACGAGAACCCAAGAGACCCAGTACTTC.

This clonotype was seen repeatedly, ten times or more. CDR3 region: CASTGWDGRDTEAFF. Here the CDR3 DNA reads TGTGCCAGCACCGGCTGGGACGGAAGGGACACTGAAGCTTTCTTT. The chain employs TRBV12-3 or TRBV12-4 and TRBJ1-1; D might be TRBD1 (5 bases). This CDR3 is 15 amino acids long. V was pared by 7 bases and J by 3 bases, with 18 bases between.

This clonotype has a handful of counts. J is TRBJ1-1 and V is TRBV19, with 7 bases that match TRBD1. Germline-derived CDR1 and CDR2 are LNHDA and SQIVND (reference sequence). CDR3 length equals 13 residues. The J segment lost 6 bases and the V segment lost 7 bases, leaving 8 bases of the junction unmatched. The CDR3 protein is CASTRQGVAEAFF. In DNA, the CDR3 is TGTGCCAGTACCAGGCAGGGGGTAGCTGAAGCTTTCTTT.

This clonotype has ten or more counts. CDR3 in amino acids: CAWRFTGPDYTF. The CDR3 DNA is TGTGCCTGGAGATTTACAGGGCCCGACTACACCTTC. The V call is TRBV30, the J call TRBJ1-2, with D perhaps matching TRBD1 (6 bases). CDR1 and CDR2 from the germline V gene are GTSNPN and SVGIG (reference sequence). This CDR3 is built from 12 residues. V was cut by 3 bases and J by 10 bases, with 15 bases left in between.

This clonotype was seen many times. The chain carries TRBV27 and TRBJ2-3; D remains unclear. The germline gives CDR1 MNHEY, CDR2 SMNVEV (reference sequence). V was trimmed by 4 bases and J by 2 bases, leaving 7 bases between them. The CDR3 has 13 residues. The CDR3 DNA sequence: TGTGCCAGCAGTTGGACCATCACAGATACGCAGTATTTT. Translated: CASSWTITDTQYF.

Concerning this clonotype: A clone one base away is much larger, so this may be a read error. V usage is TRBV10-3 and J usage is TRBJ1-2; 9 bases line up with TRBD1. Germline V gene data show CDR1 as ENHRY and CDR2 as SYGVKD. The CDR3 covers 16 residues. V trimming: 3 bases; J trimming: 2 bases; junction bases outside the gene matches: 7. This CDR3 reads CAISDVGTGSNYGYTF. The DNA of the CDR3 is TGTGCCATCAGTGATGTCGGGACAGGGAGCAACTATGGCTACACCTTC.

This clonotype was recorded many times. The CDR3 loop reads CASSPGQGYADTQYF. The CDR3 nucleotides are TGTGCCAGTAGTCCGGGACAGGGGTATGCAGATACGCAGTATTTT. This sequence joins TRBV19 and TRBJ2-3; 10 bases are shared with TRBD1. Per the germline V gene, CDR1 is LNHDA and CDR2 is SQIVND (reference sequence). V was clipped by 5 bases and J by 4 bases; unmatched bases: 6. The CDR3 runs 15 residues.

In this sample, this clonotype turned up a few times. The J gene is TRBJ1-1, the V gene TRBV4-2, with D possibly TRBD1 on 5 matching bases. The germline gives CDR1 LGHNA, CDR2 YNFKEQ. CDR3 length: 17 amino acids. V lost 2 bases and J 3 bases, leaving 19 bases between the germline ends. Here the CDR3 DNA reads TGTGCCAGCAGCCAACTCCCTGCAGGGTCGATAGACACTGAAGCTTTCTTT. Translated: CASSQLPAGSIDTEAFF.

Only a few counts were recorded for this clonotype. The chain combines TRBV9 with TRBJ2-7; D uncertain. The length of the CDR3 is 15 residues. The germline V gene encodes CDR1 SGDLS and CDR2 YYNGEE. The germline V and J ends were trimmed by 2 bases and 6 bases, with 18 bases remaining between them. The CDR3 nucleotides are TGTGCCAGCAGCGTGGCAATGGAAAGTTTAGGCGAGCAGTACTTC. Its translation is CASSVAMESLGEQYF.

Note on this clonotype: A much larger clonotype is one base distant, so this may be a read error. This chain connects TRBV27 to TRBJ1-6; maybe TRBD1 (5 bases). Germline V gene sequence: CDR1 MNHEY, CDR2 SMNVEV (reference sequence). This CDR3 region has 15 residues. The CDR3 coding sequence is TGTGTCAGCTTGATTTCGGGGGGGAGTAATTCACCCCTCCACTTT. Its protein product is CVSLISGGSNSPLHF.

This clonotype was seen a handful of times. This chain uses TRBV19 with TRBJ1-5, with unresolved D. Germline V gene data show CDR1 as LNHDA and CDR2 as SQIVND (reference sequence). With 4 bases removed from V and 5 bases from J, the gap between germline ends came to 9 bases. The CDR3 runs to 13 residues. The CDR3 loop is CASSTHLYQPQHF. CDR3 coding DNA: TGTGCCAGTAGTACTCACCTCTATCAGCCCCAGCATTTT.

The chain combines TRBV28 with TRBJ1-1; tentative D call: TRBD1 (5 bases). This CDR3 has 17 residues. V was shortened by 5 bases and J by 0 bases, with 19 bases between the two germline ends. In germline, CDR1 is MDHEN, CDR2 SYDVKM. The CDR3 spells CASSKGGGRAMNTEAFF. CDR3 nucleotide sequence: TGTGCCAGCAGTAAGGGTGGGGGGAGGGCCATGAACACTGAAGCTTTCTTT. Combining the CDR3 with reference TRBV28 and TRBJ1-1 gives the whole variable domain DVKVTQSSRYLVKRTGEKVFLECVQDMDHENMFWYRQDPGLGLRLIYFSYDVKMKEKGDIPEGYSVSREKKERFSLILESASTNQTSMYLCASSKGGGRAMNTEAFFGQGTRLTVV.

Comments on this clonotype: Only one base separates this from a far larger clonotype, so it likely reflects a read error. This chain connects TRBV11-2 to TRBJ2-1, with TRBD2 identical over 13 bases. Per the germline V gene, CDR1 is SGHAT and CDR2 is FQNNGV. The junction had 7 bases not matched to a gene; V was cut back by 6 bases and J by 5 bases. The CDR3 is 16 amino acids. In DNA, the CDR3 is TGTGCCAGCAGTCCCGGGACTAGCGGGGTCAACAATGAGCAGTTCTTC. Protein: CASSPGTSGVNNEQFF.